The sequence of this T cell receptor (beta chain) was determined in a study of blood T cell repertoires in COVID-19. Study-wide background: Acute-phase and convalescent COVID-19 samples originated in the United States, Italy and Spain. PBMCs, B-cell-depleted T cells, or T cells provided the cDNA or gDNA that made up the material.

The Seattle patients joined while their infection was active and were tracked longitudinally afterward. J gave up 8 bases and V 0 bases, and 12 bases lay outside the gene matches. CDR3 length: 17 amino acids. Germline V gene lookup returns CDR1 SGHTA and CDR2 FQGNSA. In the source study's methods: Amplification with reference gene primers provided the estimates of nucleated cell counts. TCRdb keeps only in-frame clones here, not all; method: immunoSEQ multiplex PCR. D and trimming come from the DNA, and the V and J calls and clone size come from that table. The sample has about 360,000 clones, 65% to 90% seen once.

This clonotype was obtained from a woman aged 60-70 years with COVID-19, enrolled during active disease. Sequencing was done on a sample of peripheral blood. The chain joins TRBV7-2 to TRBJ1-2; TRBD1 matches 10 bases. CDR3 residues: CASSLAPLRQGARGYTF. The CDR3 DNA sequence: TGTGCCAGCAGCTTAGCCCCCCTCAGACAGGGGGCGCGAGGCTACACCTTC.